The 2 T cell receptor beta chains presented below share a single source sample, sequenced in a study of identical twins. TCRdb used MiXCR to reprocess the 5' RACE reads, holding one entry per CDR3 protein. The sample contains some 500,000 distinct CDR3 sequences, 12% to 15% of which appear only once. These data also formed part of another study, on yellow fever vaccine responses in identical twins.

Sequenced: CD4+ T cells sorted from blood. Every receptor here comes from a woman aged 18-35 years in good health.

This clonotype was seen a handful of times. The chain links TRBV7-9 to TRBJ2-2; no firm D call. The germline gives CDR1 SEHNR, CDR2 FQNEAQ (reference sequence). The CDR3 is 13 amino acids. V dropped 1 base and J dropped 6 bases, with 6 bases sitting between them. The CDR3: CASSLVDPGELFF. CDR3 DNA: TGTGCCAGCAGCTTAGTGGACCCCGGGGAGCTGTTTTTT.

V is TRBV2 and J is TRBJ2-5, with D possibly TRBD2 on 6 matching bases. This CDR3 spans 15 amino acids. Trimming pared 4 bases from V and 0 bases from J, leaving 12 bases between. Germline lookup yields CDR1 SNHLY and CDR2 FYNNEI. The CDR3 spells CASSASRGYQETQYF. DNA for the CDR3: TGTGCCAGCAGTGCCAGTCGGGGGTACCAAGAGACCCAGTACTTC.